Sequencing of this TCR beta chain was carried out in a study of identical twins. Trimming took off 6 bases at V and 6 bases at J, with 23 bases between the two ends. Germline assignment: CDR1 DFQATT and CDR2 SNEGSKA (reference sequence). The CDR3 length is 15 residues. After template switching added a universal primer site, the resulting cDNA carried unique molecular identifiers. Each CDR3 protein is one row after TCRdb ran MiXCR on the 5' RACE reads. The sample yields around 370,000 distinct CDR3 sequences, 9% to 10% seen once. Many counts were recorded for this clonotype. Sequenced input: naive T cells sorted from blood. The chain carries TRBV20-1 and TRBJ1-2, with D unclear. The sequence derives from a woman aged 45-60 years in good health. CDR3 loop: CSAREVNLGKDGYTF. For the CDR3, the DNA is TGCAGTGCGAGGGAAGTCAACCTGGGGAAGGATGGCTACACCTTC.